These 18 T cell receptor beta chains share one sample of origin, sequenced in a study of T cell responses to AZD1222 COVID-19 vaccine (dated by TCRdb to the early 2020s). Library preparation was by the immunoSEQ multiplex PCR assay. Sourced from immuneACCESS, this table was stored by TCRdb with only in-frame sequences that have V and J called. A share of the clones is absent; for the studies checked, an unresolved V gene accounts for under half, and the remainder has no known explanation. The sample has 200,000 or so clones on record, around 88% of them singletons. The ten most abundant clones make up approximately 7.7% of the sample. The sample's time point, from its label and the paper: baseline before first vaccination. The source was peripheral blood, collected on day 0 of AZD1222 vaccination. These receptors were collected from an adult in good health.

The chain's CDR3 is CAWSEGTILSPLHF. The CDR3 DNA sequence: TGTGCCTGGAGTGAAGGGACAATACTTTCACCCCTCCACTTT. The chain links TRBV30 to TRBJ1-6; D perhaps matches TRBD1 (6 bases). This CDR3 contains 14 residues. Trimming removed 1 base from V and 9 bases from J, with 13 bases in between. Per germline, CDR1 GTSNPN and CDR2 SVGIG (reference sequence).

The chain uses TRBV15 and TRBJ2-5, with 8 bases that match TRBD1. The germline V gene has CDR1 LNHNV and CDR2 YYDKDF (reference sequence). This CDR3 comprises 17 residues. The V segment lost 4 bases and the J segment 5 bases; nucleotides outside the gene matches: 15. The CDR3 protein is CATSTLTTQGAGETQYF. Here the CDR3 DNA reads TGTGCCACCAGCACTTTAACGACGCAGGGGGCAGGGGAGACCCAGTACTTC.

This chain uses TRBV4-1 with TRBJ2-5; D may be TRBD1 or TRBD2 (5 bases each). Germline V gene data show CDR1 as MGHRA and CDR2 as YSYEKL. V lost 0 bases, J lost 1 base, and 12 bases lay in between. This CDR3 region has 16 residues. CDR3 coding DNA: TGCGCCAGCAGCCAAGACCCCGGGACCACCCAAGAGACCCAGTACTTC. It yields the protein CASSQDPGTTQETQYF.

The rearrangement links TRBV20-1 to TRBJ1-2; maybe TRBD1 (6 bases). The CDR3 is made up of 11 amino acids. Germline V gene lookup returns CDR1 DFQATT and CDR2 SNEGSKA (reference sequence). The V end lost 7 bases, the J end lost 8 bases, and 14 bases lay between the germline ends. CDR3 sequence reads: CSGERGDGYTF. CDR3 bases: TGCAGTGGAGAGAGGGGGGACGGCTACACCTTC.

V and J are TRBV2 and TRBJ2-2, with 12 bases identical to TRBD1. The V and J ends lost 7 bases and 6 bases, in that order; junction bases with no gene match: 6. Germline values: CDR1 SNHLY, CDR2 FYNNEI. The CDR3 contains 15 residues. The CDR3 DNA reads TGTGCCAGCATCCCCGGGACAGGGGGCGCCGGGGAGCTGTTTTTT. Protein product: CASIPGTGGAGELFF. The full variable domain, with the rest looked up from reference TRBV2 and TRBJ2-2, is EPEVTQTPSHQVTQMGQEVILRCVPISNHLYFYWYRQILGQKVEFLVSFYNNEISEKSEIFDDQFSVERPDGSNFTLKIRSTKLEDSAMYFCASIPGTGGAGELFFGEGSRLTVL.

The chain recombines TRBV30 with TRBJ1-1, with D unresolved. The V gene's germline CDR1 is GTSNPN and CDR2 SVGIG (reference sequence). The CDR3 totals 13 residues. V lost 0 bases and J lost 3, with 8 bases in between. In nucleotides, the CDR3 is TGTGCCTGGAGTGTCGACGCAGACACTGAAGCTTTCTTT. As protein: CAWSVDADTEAFF.

The gene calls are TRBV4-3 and TRBJ1-2; TRBD1 aligns across 8 bases. Per germline, CDR1 LGHNA and CDR2 YSLEER. V lost 0 bases, J lost 3 bases, and 6 bases stayed unmatched. The length of the CDR3 is 16 residues. Here the CDR3 reads CASSQDSGGRYYGYTF. As DNA, the CDR3 is TGCGCCAGCAGCCAAGATTCAGGGGGCAGGTACTATGGCTACACCTTC.

V usage is TRBV30 and J usage is TRBJ2-1, with no clear D. Per the germline V gene, CDR1 is GTSNPN and CDR2 is SVGIG (reference sequence). The V and J ends lost 2 bases and 8 bases respectively, with 13 bases between them. The length of the CDR3 is 13 residues. CDR3 amino acids: CAWSQLPGDEQFF. CDR3 bases: TGTGCCTGGAGTCAACTCCCCGGAGATGAGCAGTTCTTC.

The rearrangement joins TRBV7-8 to TRBJ1-2; perhaps TRBD1 as D (5 bases). V gave up 4 bases and J gave up 1 base, with 13 bases separating them. Looked up from germline, CDR1 is SGHVS and CDR2 is FQNEAQ. The CDR3 spans 15 residues. CDR3 nucleotide sequence: TGTGCCAGCAGCTCAGACAGCCACAATAACTATGGCTACACCTTC. Amino acid sequence: CASSSDSHNNYGYTF.

CDR3 nucleotide sequence: TGTGCCAGCAGCAAAAGGAACAGGGGGAGCACAGATACGCAGTATTTT. It encodes CASSKRNRGSTDTQYF. The rearrangement joins TRBV21-1 to TRBJ2-3; TRBD1, the table's D call, was not compared with the DNA. TRBV21-1 is given as a pseudogene. The CDR3 is 16 residues long.

V usage is TRBV6-2 or TRBV6-3 and J usage is TRBJ1-5, with a weak D call TRBD1 (5 bases). Germline CDR1 MNHEY, CDR2 SVGEGT. Trimming stripped 3 bases from V and 0 bases from J, with 12 bases between. This CDR3 comprises 16 residues. This CDR3 is CASSYDSQFSNQPQHF. CDR3 DNA: TGTGCCAGCAGTTATGACAGCCAATTTAGCAATCAGCCCCAGCATTTT.

The chain employs TRBV6-5 and TRBJ1-2; 7 bases map to TRBD1. The CDR3 loop spans 14 amino acids. The J segment lost 1 base and the V segment lost 7 bases, leaving 6 bases of the junction unmatched. Germline loops: CDR1 MNHEY, CDR2 SVGAGI. CDR3 protein: CASIPDRNNYGYTF. The CDR3 nucleotides are TGTGCCAGCATCCCGGACAGGAATAACTATGGCTACACCTTC.

CDR3 region: CASSNYRTSGGYNEQFF. The DNA for the CDR3 is TGTGCCAGCAGCAACTACCGGACTAGCGGGGGATACAATGAGCAGTTCTTC. The chain links TRBV7-6 to TRBJ2-1, with 13 bases aligning to TRBD2. Germline CDR1 reads SGHVS; CDR2 reads FNYEAQ. The CDR3 runs 17 residues. With 5 bases clipped from V and 4 bases from J, the junction kept 8 bases outside the gene matches.

V and J are TRBV7-9 and TRBJ1-1; TRBD1 is a possible D gene (5 bases). Looked up from germline, CDR1 is SEHNR and CDR2 is FQNEAQ (reference sequence). Trimming left V 4 bases short and J 4 bases short, with 16 bases between. The length of the CDR3 is 15 residues. CDR3 DNA: TGTGCCAGCAGCTCGTGGCAGGGCGAGGGCACTGAAGCTTTCTTT. Its protein product is CASSSWQGEGTEAFF.

The CDR3 loop is CASSLRHSDNQPQHF. CDR3 coding DNA: TGTGCCAGCAGCTTGAGGCACAGCGACAATCAGCCCCAGCATTTT. This sequence joins TRBV5-6 and TRBJ1-5; D call uncertain. Germline CDR1 is SGHDT and CDR2 is YYEEEE. This CDR3 comprises 15 residues. V was clipped by 1 base and J by 3 bases, with 11 bases between them.

The rearrangement links TRBV18 to TRBJ2-7, with 10 bases fitting TRBD1. V lost 3 bases, J lost 4 bases, and 9 bases stayed unmatched. The germline gives CDR1 KGHSH, CDR2 LQKENI. The CDR3 is made up of 16 amino acids. In nucleotides, the CDR3 is TGTGCCAGCTCACCCGGGACAGGGGTCTCCGGTTACGAGCAGTACTTC. Translating gives CASSPGTGVSGYEQYF. The full variable domain, its missing parts supplied by reference TRBV18 and TRBJ2-7, is NAGVMQNPRHLVRRRGQEARLRCSPMKGHSHVYWYRQLPEEGLKFMVYLQKENIIDESGMPKERFSAEFPKEGPSILRIQQVVRGDSAAYFCASSPGTGVSGYEQYFGPGTRLTVT.

The chain carries TRBV27 and TRBJ2-7, with D possibly being TRBD1 (5 bases). This CDR3 contains 14 residues. The germline gives CDR1 MNHEY, CDR2 SMNVEV (reference sequence). V was cut by 0 bases and J by 5 bases, with 11 bases left in between. Here the CDR3 reads CASSLSRALHEQYF. The CDR3 bases are TGTGCCAGCAGTTTATCCAGGGCTCTCCACGAGCAGTACTTC.

This clone appeared many times. The genes are TRBV19 and TRBJ1-6, with D possibly TRBD1 on 5 matching bases. Germline lookup yields CDR1 LNHDA and CDR2 SQIVND (reference sequence). This CDR3 has 14 residues. Trimming shortened V by 6 bases and J by 7 bases, and 13 bases separated the two germline ends. CDR3 coding DNA: TGTGCCAGTAGCGCGGGTTGGGGGAATTCACCCCTCCACTTT. It is translated as CASSAGWGNSPLHF.